This T cell receptor (beta chain) emerged from a study of cytomegalovirus exposure and HLA in healthy donors. Overall study results and limits: In all likelihood, a cluster of highly shared sequence variants was a sequencing artifact. A later analysis found most CMV-associated TCR beta chains apparently HLA-restricted.

Regarding this clone: Its cognate antigen is unknown.

The PCR contained 60 Vbeta and 13 Jbeta primers. The assay was immunoSEQ multiplex PCR, and TCRdb's table has in-frame clones only and misses some. The sample includes approximately 110,000 clones, roughly 71% of them seen just once. Losses at the gene ends were 5 bases for V and 3 bases for J; bases not matched to a gene: 6. Germline-derived CDR1 and CDR2 are MDHEN and SYDVKM. The CDR3 loop spans 16 amino acids. The sample comprised PBMCs. The chain carries TRBV28 and TRBJ1-4; TRBD1 matches 10 bases. This clonotype originated in a woman aged 45-60 years in good health and CMV-seropositive. The CDR3 DNA sequence: TGTGCCAGCAGTCCGACAGGGGGCATCTCTAATGAAAAACTGTTTTTT. Translated, it gives CASSPTGGISNEKLFF.